A single sample is the source of the 31 T cell receptor beta chains below, sequenced in a study of T cell responses to AZD1222 COVID-19 vaccine. Measured with immunoSEQ multiplex PCR; TCRdb has only the in-frame clones, and not every one. The sample yields 120,000 to 150,000 clones, around 91% seen once. The source material was peripheral blood, sampled on day 0 of AZD1222 vaccination. The source of these receptors is an adult in good health.

This rearrangement joins TRBV4-3 to TRBJ2-3; TRBD2 matches 8 bases. This CDR3 region has 15 residues. Germline CDR1 and CDR2: LGHNA and YSLEER. Losses at the gene ends were 0 bases for V and 5 bases for J; bases not matched to a gene: 4. In DNA form, the CDR3 reads TGCGCCAGCAGCCAAGATGTGCTAGCGGGAGATACGCAGTATTTT. Encoded protein: CASSQDVLAGDTQYF.

V gene TRBV5-1 combines with J gene TRBJ2-7; possibly TRBD1 or TRBD2 for D (5 bases each). This CDR3 is 14 amino acids long. Between the trimmed V and J ends, which lost 6 bases and 3 bases, there was a span of 16 bases. Germline CDR1 and CDR2: SGHRS and YFSETQ. CDR3 sequence (DNA): TGCGCCAGCACCCTCTCACCAGGGAGCTACGAGCAGTACTTC. It is translated as CASTLSPGSYEQYF.

The CDR3 DNA sequence: TGTGCCAGCAGTGCCAAGGGGGTCCCTAACTATGGCTACACCTTC. This codes for CASSAKGVPNYGYTF. The V gene is TRBV27, the J gene TRBJ1-2, with D tentatively TRBD1 (6 bases). Per germline, CDR1 MNHEY and CDR2 SMNVEV (reference sequence). The CDR3 covers 15 residues. The V end was cut by 5 bases, the J end by 0 bases, with 13 bases between.

The V call is TRBV27, the J call TRBJ1-5; no firm D call. Between the trimmed V and J ends, which lost 6 bases and 9 bases, there was a span of 12 bases. The CDR3 totals 12 residues. Germline-derived CDR1 and CDR2 are MNHEY and SMNVEV (reference sequence). The chain's CDR3 is CASRERVGPQHF. The CDR3 DNA is TGTGCCAGCAGGGAAAGAGTGGGGCCCCAGCATTTT.

J is TRBJ1-2 and V is TRBV7-2; TRBD1 matches 7 bases. This CDR3 is built from 13 residues. Trimming cost V 8 bases and J 8 bases; bases outside gene matches: 11. The germline CDR1 and CDR2 sequences are SGHTA and FQGNSA. CDR3 protein: CASGEDRSSGYTF. CDR3 bases: TGTGCCAGCGGAGAGGACAGGTCCAGCGGCTACACCTTC.

V is TRBV27 and J is TRBJ1-2; 11 bases are a match to TRBD1. V lost 5 bases, J lost 4 bases, and 6 bases stayed unmatched. The CDR3 runs 15 residues. The germline gives CDR1 MNHEY, CDR2 SMNVEV (reference sequence). CDR3 sequence reads: CASSPWTGGPYGYTF. CDR3 DNA sequence: TGTGCCAGCAGTCCCTGGACAGGGGGCCCCTATGGCTACACCTTC.

V usage is TRBV18 and J usage is TRBJ1-1; no definite D call. The CDR3 extends over 14 amino acids. Germline-derived CDR1 and CDR2 are KGHSH and LQKENI. Trimming shortened V by 6 bases and J by 1 base, and 12 bases separated the two germline ends. The CDR3 is CASSPVGRNTEAFF. CDR3 DNA: TGTGCCAGCTCTCCCGTGGGCCGGAACACTGAAGCTTTCTTT. Complete variable domain (other parts from reference TRBV18 and TRBJ1-1): NAGVMQNPRHLVRRRGQEARLRCSPMKGHSHVYWYRQLPEEGLKFMVYLQKENIIDESGMPKERFSAEFPKEGPSILRIQQVVRGDSAAYFCASSPVGRNTEAFFGQGTRLTVV.

The chain employs TRBV7-2 and TRBJ2-7; D is uncertain. Trimming shortened V by 5 bases and J by 2 bases, and 10 bases separated the two germline ends. The CDR3 runs to 13 residues. CDR1 and CDR2 from the germline V gene are SGHTA and FQGNSA. The CDR3 DNA sequence: TGTGCCAGCAGCACGCTAGAAGCCTACGAGCAGTACTTC. Amino acids: CASSTLEAYEQYF.

The chain employs TRBV7-2 and TRBJ2-3; 8 nucleotides align to TRBD2. The CDR3 is made up of 18 amino acids. CDR1 SGHTA and CDR2 FQGNSA come from the germline V gene. V shed 5 bases, J shed 2 bases, and the junction held 15 bases outside the gene matches. This chain's CDR3 is CASSPSPGGRIHTDTQYF. Written as DNA, the CDR3 is TGTGCCAGCAGCCCATCACCGGGGGGGCGGATCCACACAGATACGCAGTATTTT.

V gene TRBV5-5 combines with J gene TRBJ2-7; D is ambiguous. Looked up from germline, CDR1 is SGHKS and CDR2 is YYEKEE (reference sequence). The ends were cut back, 1 base at V and 3 bases at J, with 11 bases in the middle. This CDR3 spans 14 amino acids. CDR3 nucleotides: TGTGCCAGCAGCTTGAGCAAGCGTAACTACGAGCAGTACTTC. This codes for CASSLSKRNYEQYF.

The CDR3 bases are TGTGCCAGCAGTTCGGACAGCTACGAGCAGTACTTC. As protein: CASSSDSYEQYF. This rearrangement joins TRBV27 to TRBJ2-7; perhaps TRBD1 as D (6 bases). The V end lost 4 bases, the J end lost 3 bases, and 7 bases lay between the germline ends. CDR1 and CDR2 from the germline V gene are MNHEY and SMNVEV (reference sequence). The CDR3 is 12 residues long.

The chain links TRBV7-2 to TRBJ2-7, with 9 positions matching TRBD1. Trimming cost V 1 base and J 3 bases; bases outside gene matches: 10. This CDR3 is built from 17 residues. In germline, CDR1 is SGHTA, CDR2 FQGNSA. CDR3 region: CASSLGHPGTGFYEQYF. CDR3 in DNA: TGTGCCAGCAGCTTAGGACATCCCGGGACAGGGTTCTACGAGCAGTACTTC.

V gene TRBV19 combines with J gene TRBJ1-5, with TRBD1 as a possible D gene (6 bases). Trimming stripped 11 bases from V and 0 bases from J, with 14 bases between. This CDR3 is built from 14 residues. Germline CDR1 and CDR2: LNHDA and SQIVND (reference sequence). The CDR3, as DNA: TGTGCCTCTGGGACACCCTATAGCAATCAGCCCCAGCATTTT. It translates to CASGTPYSNQPQHF.

The rearrangement links TRBV18 to TRBJ2-2; 8 bases align to TRBD1. The CDR3 sequence is 16 residues long. V shed 0 bases and J 5 bases; nucleotides not matched to a gene: 5. CDR1 and CDR2 from the germline V gene are KGHSH and LQKENI. Here the CDR3 DNA reads TGTGCCAGCTCACCACCTGGGACAGGAGAGACCGGGGAGCTGTTTTTT. Translation: CASSPPGTGETGELFF.

The genes are TRBV19 and TRBJ2-1, with 7 positions matching TRBD1. The germline V gene encodes CDR1 LNHDA and CDR2 SQIVND (reference sequence). Losses at the gene ends were 3 bases for V and 0 bases for J; bases not matched to a gene: 14. This CDR3 is built from 19 residues. CDR3 in DNA: TGTGCCAGTAGTATGACGACAGGGCCGCGGGCCCTCTCCTACAATGAGCAGTTCTTC. It encodes CASSMTTGPRALSYNEQFF.

This clone was seen a single time. The chain employs TRBV15 and TRBJ1-1; tentative D call: TRBD1 (6 bases). V shed 1 base and J shed 8 bases, with 14 bases lying between them. Germline CDR1 reads LNHNV; CDR2 reads YYDKDF (reference sequence). The CDR3 is 14 amino acids. The chain's CDR3 is CATSRAGTGPEAFF. In DNA form, the CDR3 reads TGTGCCACCAGCAGAGCCGGAACAGGGCCAGAAGCTTTCTTT.

The chain recombines TRBV19 with TRBJ2-7; 10 bases align to TRBD2. Losses at the gene ends were 7 bases for V and 3 bases for J; bases not matched to a gene: 6. Germline V gives CDR1 LNHDA, CDR2 SQIVND (reference sequence). The CDR3 has 14 residues. The CDR3 region has the DNA TGTGCCAGTAATCCTAGCGGGAGCAACTACGAGCAGTACTTC. It is translated as CASNPSGSNYEQYF. The entire variable domain, with the rest obtained from reference TRBV19 and TRBJ2-7, is as follows: DGGITQSPKYLFRKEGQNVTLSCEQNLNHDAMYWYRQDPGQGLRLIYYSQIVNDFQKGDIAEGYSVSREKKESFPLTVTSAQKNPTAFYLCASNPSGSNYEQYFGPGTRLTVT.

This chain uses TRBV28 with TRBJ1-2; TRBD1 is a possible D gene (5 bases). Germline values: CDR1 MDHEN, CDR2 SYDVKM. V was cut by 3 bases and J by 5 bases, with 10 bases left in between. CDR3 length equals 13 residues. CDR3 in amino acids: CASSFAWGYGYTF. The CDR3 DNA sequence: TGTGCCAGCAGTTTCGCCTGGGGGTATGGCTACACCTTC.

The chain has TRBV6-6 and TRBJ2-7; no definite D call. The CDR3 length is 10 residues. The V gene's germline CDR1 is MNHNY and CDR2 SVGAGI (reference sequence). V was cut by 8 bases and J by 3 bases, with 5 bases left in between. Here the CDR3 reads CASGLYEQYF. The CDR3 DNA reads as TGTGCCAGCGGGCTCTACGAGCAGTACTTC.

The V gene is TRBV6-5, the J gene TRBJ1-2; tentatively, D is TRBD1 (6 bases). Germline lookup yields CDR1 MNHEY and CDR2 SVGAGI. Trimming stripped 6 bases from V and 4 bases from J, with 15 bases between. The CDR3 is made up of 14 amino acids. The CDR3 is CASSTGKGLYGYTF. CDR3 nucleotide sequence: TGTGCCAGCAGCACAGGGAAGGGACTCTATGGCTACACCTTC.

The chain is built from TRBV7-3 and TRBJ2-2; no definite D call. This CDR3 region has 16 residues. The germline gives CDR1 SGHTA, CDR2 FQGTGA. Trimming took 6 bases from V and 5 from J, leaving 19 bases between them. CDR3: CASSLSTRPSTGELFF. CDR3 sequence (DNA): TGTGCCAGCAGTTTATCGACACGCCCGAGTACCGGGGAGCTGTTTTTT. The full variable domain, rest sourced from reference TRBV7-3 and TRBJ2-2, is GAGVSQTPSNKVTEKGKYVELRCDPISGHTALYWYRQSLGQGPEFLIYFQGTGAADDSGLPNDRFFAVRPEGSVSTLKIQRTERGDSAVYLCASSLSTRPSTGELFFGEGSRLTVL.

The V call is TRBV10-1, the J call TRBJ1-2, with D possibly matching TRBD1 (6 bases). There are 15 residues in the CDR3. CDR1 WNHNN and CDR2 SYGVQD come from the germline V gene (reference sequence). Deletions cut 4 bases from V and 4 bases from J, with 16 bases between. The CDR3 DNA is TGCGCCAGCAGTGGGACAGAAGGCGAAGCCTATGGCTACACCTTC. Translating gives CASSGTEGEAYGYTF.

The genes are TRBV5-1 and TRBJ2-5, with a tentative D call TRBD2 (5 bases). The germline V gene has CDR1 SGHRS and CDR2 YFSETQ. This CDR3 region has 13 residues. V was pared by 0 bases and J by 7 bases, with 10 bases between. CDR3 coding DNA: TGCGCCAGCAGCTTGGGGCAAGGAGGGACCCAGTACTTC. Amino acid sequence: CASSLGQGGTQYF.

This rearrangement joins TRBV3-1 (or the pseudogene TRBV3-2) to TRBJ2-1; 10 bases map to TRBD2. The V and J ends lost 1 base and 6 bases, in that order; junction bases with no gene match: 3. This CDR3 has 15 residues. Germline CDR1 reads LGHDT; CDR2 reads YNNKEL (reference sequence). The CDR3 DNA reads TGTGCCAGCAGCCAAGGTCTAGCGGGGGTCAATGAGCAGTTCTTC. Its protein product is CASSQGLAGVNEQFF.

The CDR3, as DNA: TGTGCCAGCAGTGAAGCCGGGACAGCGCGTCTTGAGGGCTACACCTTC. Residues: CASSEAGTARLEGYTF. The rearrangement links TRBV28 to TRBJ1-2; 7 nucleotides line up with TRBD1. The CDR3 contains 16 residues. V lost 5 bases to trimming and J lost 8 bases; unmatched junction nucleotides: 17. The germline gives CDR1 MDHEN, CDR2 SYDVKM.

The chain is built from TRBV18 and TRBJ1-2; unclear D gene. CDR3 length equals 13 residues. Germline V lookup: CDR1 KGHSH, CDR2 LQKENI. Trimming left V 7 bases short and J 7 bases short, with 16 bases between. The CDR3 DNA reads TGTGCCAGCTGGAATTTGGGGTCCGGTGGCTACACCTTC. Its translation: CASWNLGSGGYTF.

The genes are TRBV7-2 and TRBJ1-3; no firm D call. The germline V gene has CDR1 SGHTA and CDR2 FQGNSA. V dropped 1 base and J dropped 0 bases, with 10 bases sitting between them. This CDR3 contains 16 residues. The DNA for the CDR3 is TGTGCCAGCAGCTTAGGCGGAGGGAACTCTGGAAACACCATATATTTT. Encoded protein: CASSLGGGNSGNTIYF.

This clone was observed a few times. V usage is TRBV7-6 and J usage is TRBJ2-2; 8 bases agree with TRBD2. Germline V gives CDR1 SGHVS, CDR2 FNYEAQ. This CDR3 has 16 residues. The junction had 10 bases not matched to a gene; V was cut back by 5 bases and J by 5 bases. This chain's CDR3 is CASSLTTSGRTGELFF. The CDR3 region has the DNA TGTGCCAGCAGCCTGACAACTAGCGGCCGAACCGGGGAGCTGTTTTTT.

The CDR3 here is CASRNRGNTIYF. The CDR3 nucleotides read TGTGCCAGCAGGAACAGGGGAAACACCATATATTTT. The V gene is TRBV6-6, the J gene TRBJ1-3; perhaps TRBD1 as D (5 bases). The CDR3 extends over 12 amino acids. V dropped 6 bases and J dropped 4 bases, with 7 bases sitting between them. Germline V lookup: CDR1 MNHNY, CDR2 SVGAGI (reference sequence).

The genes are TRBV4-2 and TRBJ1-5, with D perhaps matching TRBD1 (5 bases). The ends were cut back, 0 bases at V and 5 bases at J, with 11 bases in the middle. The CDR3 spans 15 residues. CDR1 and CDR2 (germline): LGHNA, YNFKEQ. The CDR3 protein is CASSQDSREHQPQHF. The CDR3 DNA sequence: TGTGCCAGCAGCCAAGATTCCAGGGAGCATCAGCCCCAGCATTTT.

This clone showed up just once. This chain links TRBV3-1 (or the pseudogene TRBV3-2) with TRBJ1-2; D is undetermined. Germline lookup yields CDR1 LGHDT and CDR2 YNNKEL (reference sequence). V lost 0 bases to trimming and J lost 8 bases, with 13 bases between them. This CDR3 region has 14 residues. The CDR3 sequence: CASSQDPGLFGYTF. The CDR3, as DNA: TGTGCCAGCAGCCAAGATCCCGGGTTATTCGGCTACACCTTC.